This T cell receptor (beta chain) is drawn from a study of OX40 agonist ivuxolimab in advanced cancers. At the level of the study: Earlier treatment with anti-PD-1, anti-PD-L1 or anti-CTLA-4 was permitted, and roughly 40% had received some. Study-wide points: In general, CD8+ T cells held more expanded clones than CD4+ did, on average. Clonal expansion in partial responders at 0.1-3.0 mg/kg ranked among the lowest.

Patients had blood sampled at baseline and again on cycle 4 day 1 and cycle 7 day 1. Regarding this clone: Its antigen is undetermined.

Assay used: immunoSEQ multiplex PCR; TCRdb lists only in-frame clones, some missing. The data hold more than 65,000 clones, with about nine tenths observed a single time. This CDR3 has 16 residues. Germline CDR1 reads SGHAT; CDR2 reads FQNNGV. This TCR came from an adult with an advanced solid tumor such as melanoma, head and neck, liver or kidney cancer. The chain carries TRBV11-2 and TRBJ2-5; 11 nucleotides align to TRBD2. The DNA matches TRBJ2-7 better at its end, which makes the J call doubtful. The starting material was CD4+ or CD8+ T cells sorted from blood, obtained in a trial of the OX40 agonist ivuxolimab. As DNA, the CDR3 is TGTGCCAGCAGCTTAGGGACTAGCGGGTTTCTCTACGAGCAGTACTTC. Its protein product is CASSLGTSGFLYEQYF.